This TCR beta chain is drawn from a study of beta chain features in type 1 diabetes. Per germline, CDR1 SGHNT and CDR2 YYREEE (reference sequence). The germline V and J ends were trimmed by 1 base and 7 bases, with 9 bases remaining between them. The CDR3 contains 14 residues. A CD45RO/CCR7/CD25/CD127/CD95/CD27 panel sorted naive, central memory, regulatory and stem cell-like memory CD4+ cells. General study points: A moderate, significant TCRB CDR3 shortening appeared in type 1 diabetes across four CD4+ subsets.

The isolated RNA, all of it, was reverse transcribed, so expressed TCRB transcripts were what got sequenced. The assay was immunoSEQ multiplex PCR, and TCRdb's table has in-frame clones only and misses some. The sample holds around 260,000 clones, approximately 20% seen once. This clone was counted between two and nine times. Its antigen is still unknown. The source of this sequence is a woman aged 40 to 50 with type 1 diabetes. The chain recombines TRBV5-4 with TRBJ1-6; D gene uncertain. What was sequenced was naive CD4+ T cells from blood. CDR3 region: CASSLSQWNSPLHF. CDR3 bases: TGTGCCAGCAGCTTGAGTCAGTGGAATTCACCCCTCCACTTT.